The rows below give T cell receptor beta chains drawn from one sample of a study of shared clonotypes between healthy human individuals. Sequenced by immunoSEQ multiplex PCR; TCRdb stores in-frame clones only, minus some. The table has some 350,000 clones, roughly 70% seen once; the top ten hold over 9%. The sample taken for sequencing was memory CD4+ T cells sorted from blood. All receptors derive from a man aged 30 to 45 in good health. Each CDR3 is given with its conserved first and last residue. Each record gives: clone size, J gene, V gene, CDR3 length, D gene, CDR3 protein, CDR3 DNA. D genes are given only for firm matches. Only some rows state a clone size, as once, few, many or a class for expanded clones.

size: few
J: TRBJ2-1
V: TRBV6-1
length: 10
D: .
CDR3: CASSVNEQFF
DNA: TGTGCCAGCAGTGTCAATGAGCAGTTCTTC

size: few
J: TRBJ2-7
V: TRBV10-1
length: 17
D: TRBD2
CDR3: CASSESGLAGSWYEQYF
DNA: TGCGCCAGCAGTGAGTCGGGACTAGCGGGGAGTTGGTACGAGCAGTACTTC

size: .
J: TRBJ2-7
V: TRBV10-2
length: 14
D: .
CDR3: CASSESGGSYEQYF
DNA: TGCGCCAGCAGTGAGTCGGGGGGCTCCTACGAGCAGTACTTC

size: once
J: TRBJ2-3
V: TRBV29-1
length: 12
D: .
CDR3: CSVVLAADTQYF
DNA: TGCAGCGTCGTCCTAGCAGCAGATACGCAGTATTTT

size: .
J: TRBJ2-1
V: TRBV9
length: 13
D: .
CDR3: CASSVDRWNEQFF
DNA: TGTGCCAGCAGCGTAGACAGGTGGAATGAGCAGTTCTTC

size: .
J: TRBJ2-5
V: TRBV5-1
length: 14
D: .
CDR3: CASSATTQRRTQYF
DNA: TGCGCCAGCAGCGCGACTACCCAGAGGAGGACCCAGTACTTC

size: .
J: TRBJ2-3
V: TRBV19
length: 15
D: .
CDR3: CASSMGHGSTDTQYF
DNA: TGTGCCAGTAGTATGGGTCACGGGAGCACAGATACGCAGTATTTT

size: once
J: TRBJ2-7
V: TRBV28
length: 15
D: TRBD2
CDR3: CASSLLAGVGREQYF
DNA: TGTGCCAGCAGTTTATTGGCGGGAGTTGGTCGGGAGCAGTACTTC

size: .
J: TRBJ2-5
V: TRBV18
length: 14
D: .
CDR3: CASSPQIQQETQYF
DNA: TGTGCCAGCTCACCACAAATCCAACAAGAGACCCAGTACTTC

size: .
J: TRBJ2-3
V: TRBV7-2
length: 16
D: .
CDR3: CASSLGNRRNTDTQYF
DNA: TGTGCCAGCAGCTTAGGCAACAGGCGAAACACAGATACGCAGTATTTT

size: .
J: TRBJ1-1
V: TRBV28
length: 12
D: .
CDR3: CASSPPRGEAFF
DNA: TGTGCCAGCAGTCCGCCGAGGGGTGAGGCCTTTTTT

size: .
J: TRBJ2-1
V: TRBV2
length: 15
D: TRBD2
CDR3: CASSDSAGGYNEQFF
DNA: TGTGCCAGCAGTGATTCCGCGGGAGGATACAATGAGCAGTTCTTC

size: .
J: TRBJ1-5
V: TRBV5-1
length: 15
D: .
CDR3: CASSLVSGYNQPQHF
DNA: TGCGCCAGCAGCTTGGTATCAGGGTATAATCAGCCCCAGCATTTT

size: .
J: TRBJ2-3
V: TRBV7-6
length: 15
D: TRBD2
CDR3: CASSPTSGPLYTQYF
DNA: TGTGCCAGCAGTCCGACTAGCGGCCCTTTATATACGCAGTATTTT

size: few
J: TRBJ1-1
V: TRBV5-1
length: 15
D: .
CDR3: CASSNGGRPNTEAFF
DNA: TGCGCCAGCAGCAACGGAGGTAGGCCGAACACTGAAGCTTTCTTT

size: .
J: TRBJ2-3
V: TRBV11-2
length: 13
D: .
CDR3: CASSLGGPGTQYF
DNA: TGTGCCAGCAGCTTAGGGGGGCCAGGTACGCAGTATTTT

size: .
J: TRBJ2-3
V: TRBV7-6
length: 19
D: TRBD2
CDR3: CASSLGGGKREVLTDTQYF
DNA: TGTGCCAGCAGCTTAGGGGGGGGCAAGCGGGAGGTACTCACAGATACGCAGTATTTT

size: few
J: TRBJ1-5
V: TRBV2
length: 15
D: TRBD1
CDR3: CASSLRQGYNQPQHF
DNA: TGTGCCAGCAGCCTCCGACAGGGATACAATCAGCCCCAGCATTTT

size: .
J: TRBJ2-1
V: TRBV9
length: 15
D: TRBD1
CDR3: CASSVIAGGIDEQFF
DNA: TGTGCCAGCAGCGTGATTGCAGGGGGCATTGATGAGCAGTTCTTC

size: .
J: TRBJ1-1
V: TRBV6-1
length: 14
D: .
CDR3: CASSEVNRLSEAFF
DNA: TGTGCCAGCAGTGAAGTGAATCGACTTTCTGAAGCTTTCTTT

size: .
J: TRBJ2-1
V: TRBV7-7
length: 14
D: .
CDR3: CASSLDGPNNEQFF
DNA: TGTGCTAGCAGCTTAGACGGGCCCAACAATGAGCAGTTCTTC

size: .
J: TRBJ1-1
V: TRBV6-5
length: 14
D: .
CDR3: CASTYRAANTEAFF
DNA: TGTGCCAGCACCTACCGGGCGGCGAACACTGAAGCTTTCTTT

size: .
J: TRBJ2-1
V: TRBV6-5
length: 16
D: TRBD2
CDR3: CASSYKAGAAYNEQFF
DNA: TGTGCCAGCAGTTATAAAGCGGGAGCGGCCTACAATGAGCAGTTCTTC

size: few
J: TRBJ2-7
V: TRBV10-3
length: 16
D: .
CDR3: CAISESEKRNTYEQYF
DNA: TGTGCCATCAGTGAATCGGAGAAAAGGAACACCTACGAGCAGTACTTC

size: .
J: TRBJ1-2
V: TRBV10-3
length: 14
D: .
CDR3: CAISGLAGSYGYTF
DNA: TGTGCCATCAGTGGCCTCGCAGGATCCTATGGCTACACCTTC

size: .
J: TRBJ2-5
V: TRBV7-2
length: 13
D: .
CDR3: CASSLESYETQYF
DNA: TGTGCCAGCAGCTTAGAATCGTACGAGACCCAGTACTTC

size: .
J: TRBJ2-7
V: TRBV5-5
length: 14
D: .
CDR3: CASSLRGATYEQYF
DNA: TGTGCCAGCAGCTTGAGGGGCGCGACCTACGAGCAGTACTTC

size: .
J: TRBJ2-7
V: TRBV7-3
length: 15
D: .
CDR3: CASSLGPGVAYEQYF
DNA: TGTGCCAGCAGCTTGGGTCCGGGCGTGGCCTACGAGCAGTACTTC

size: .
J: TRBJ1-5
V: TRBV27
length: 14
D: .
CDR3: CASSYGGAYQPQHF
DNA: TGTGCCAGCAGTTACGGGGGAGCTTATCAGCCCCAGCATTTT

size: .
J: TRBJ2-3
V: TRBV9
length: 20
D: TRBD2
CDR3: CASNRLAGPPQGSITDTQYF
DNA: TGTGCCAGCAACCGTTTAGCGGGACCGCCTCAGGGTTCGATCACAGATACGCAGTATTTT

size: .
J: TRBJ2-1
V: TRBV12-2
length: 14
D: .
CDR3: CASRLDGSYNEQFF
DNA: TGTGCAAGTCGCTTAGATGGCAGCTACAATGAGCAGTTCTTC

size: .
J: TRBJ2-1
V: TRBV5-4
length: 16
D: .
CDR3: CASSLGGANLRDEQFF
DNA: TGTGCCAGCAGCTTGGGGGGGGCCAACCTTAGAGATGAGCAGTTCTTC

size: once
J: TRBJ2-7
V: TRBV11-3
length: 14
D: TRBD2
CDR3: CASSYSGSADEQYF
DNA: TGTGCCAGCAGCTATAGCGGGAGTGCGGACGAGCAGTACTTC

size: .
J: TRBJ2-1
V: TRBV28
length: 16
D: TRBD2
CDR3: CASSFDGGSGYNEQFF
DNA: TGTGCCAGCAGTTTTGATGGCGGGAGTGGCTACAATGAGCAGTTCTTC

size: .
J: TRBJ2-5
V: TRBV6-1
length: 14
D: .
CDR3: CASSETVNRETQYF
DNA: TGTGCCAGCAGTGAGACAGTCAATCGAGAGACCCAGTACTTC

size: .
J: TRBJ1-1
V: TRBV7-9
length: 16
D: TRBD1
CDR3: CASSWSPDAGTDEAFF
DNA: TGTGCCAGCAGCTGGAGTCCGGACGCCGGGACAGATGAAGCTTTCTTT

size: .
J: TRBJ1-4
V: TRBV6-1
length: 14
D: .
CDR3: CASREGGFGEKLFF
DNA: TGTGCCAGCAGGGAGGGTGGTTTTGGTGAAAAACTGTTTTTT

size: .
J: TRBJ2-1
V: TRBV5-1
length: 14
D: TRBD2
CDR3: CASSFTSGNYEQFF
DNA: TGCGCCAGCAGCTTCACTAGCGGGAACTATGAGCAGTTCTTC

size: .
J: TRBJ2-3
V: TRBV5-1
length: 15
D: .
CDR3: CASSSTGRSTDTQYF
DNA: TGCGCCAGCAGCTCGACAGGGAGGTCCACAGATACGCAGTATTTT

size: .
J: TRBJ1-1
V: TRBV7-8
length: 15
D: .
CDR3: CASSPGLRAPSEAFF
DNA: TGTGCCAGCAGCCCAGGACTCCGAGCCCCGTCTGAAGCTTTCTTT

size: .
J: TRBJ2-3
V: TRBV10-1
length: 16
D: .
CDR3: CASSESLAPGTDTQYF
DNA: TGCGCCAGCAGTGAGTCTCTGGCGCCAGGCACAGATACGCAGTATTTT

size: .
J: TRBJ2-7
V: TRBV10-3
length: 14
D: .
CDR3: CAISETSRVREQYF
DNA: TGTGCCATCAGTGAAACTAGCAGGGTGCGCGAGCAGTACTTC

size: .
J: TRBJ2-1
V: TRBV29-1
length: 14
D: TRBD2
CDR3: CSVEEQRGYNEQFF
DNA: TGCAGCGTTGAAGAGCAGCGGGGCTACAATGAGCAGTTCTTC

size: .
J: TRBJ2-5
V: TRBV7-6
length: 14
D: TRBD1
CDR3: CASSPRDRQETQYF
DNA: TGTGCCAGCAGCCCTCGGGACAGACAAGAGACCCAGTACTTC

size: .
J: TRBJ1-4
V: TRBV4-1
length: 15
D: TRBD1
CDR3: CASSQRTGGREKLFF
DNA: TGCGCCAGCAGCCAACGGACAGGGGGAAGGGAAAAACTGTTTTTT

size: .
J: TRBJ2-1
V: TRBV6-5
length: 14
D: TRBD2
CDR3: CASSASGRSNEQFF
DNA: TGTGCCAGCAGTGCTAGCGGGAGGTCCAATGAGCAGTTCTTC

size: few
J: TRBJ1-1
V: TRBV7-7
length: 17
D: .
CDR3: CASGPNTRAGPNTEAFF
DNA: TGTGCTAGCGGTCCCAATACGCGCGCTGGCCCGAACACTGAAGCTTTCTTT